This T cell receptor (beta chain) is drawn from a study of molecular identifiers for immune sequencing clone quantification. Study at large: In replicates, RNA from approximately 20,000 or 98,000 naive CD8 cells was divided five ways and four parts were sequenced.

Using its own MiXCR run on the PCR reads, TCRdb lists one record per CDR3 protein. The sample records hundreds of thousands of distinct CDR3 sequences, 25% being singletons. This clonotype was seen ten or more times. Trimming removed 6 bases at V and 10 bases at J, with 15 bases between. CDR1 and CDR2 (germline): MNHNY, SVGAGI (reference sequence). CDR3 size: 13 residues. As CD8+CD4-CCR7+CD45RA+ cells, naive CD8 T cells were sorted. The V call is TRBV6-6, the J call TRBJ1-4; D uncertain. This TCR was recovered from a human donor in good health. Some libraries in this study had Jurkat cell RNA spiked in. The sequencing input was naive CD8+ T cells from blood, with Jurkat cell RNA spiked in. Subset described: FACS-sorted CD8+CD4-CCR7+CD45RA+ naive T cells. The CDR3 bases are TGTGCCAGCAGCACTGAAGCGATCGGAAAACTGTTTTTT. Translated: CASSTEAIGKLFF.